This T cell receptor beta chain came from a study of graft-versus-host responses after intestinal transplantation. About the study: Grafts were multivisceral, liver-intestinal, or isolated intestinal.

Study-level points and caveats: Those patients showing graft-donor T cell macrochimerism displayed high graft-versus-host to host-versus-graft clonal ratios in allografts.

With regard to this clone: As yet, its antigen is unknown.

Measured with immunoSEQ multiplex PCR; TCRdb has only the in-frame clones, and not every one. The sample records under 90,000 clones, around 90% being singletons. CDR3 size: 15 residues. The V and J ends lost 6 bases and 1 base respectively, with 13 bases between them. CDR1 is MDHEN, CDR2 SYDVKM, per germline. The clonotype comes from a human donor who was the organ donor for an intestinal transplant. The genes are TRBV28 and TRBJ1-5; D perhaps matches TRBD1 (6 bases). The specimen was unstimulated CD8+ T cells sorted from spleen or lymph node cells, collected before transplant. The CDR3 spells CASRLMQGSNQPQHF. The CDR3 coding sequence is TGTGCCAGCAGGTTGATGCAGGGGAGCAATCAGCCCCAGCATTTT.